These 21 T cell receptor beta chains share one sample of origin, sequenced in a study of vaccination and CD4 T cells after COVID-19. Sequencing of cultured CD4+ T cell DNA used the Oncomine TCR Beta short-read assay. TCRdb called the PCR reads again in MiXCR, with one record for every CDR3 protein. Found here are 20,000 or so distinct CDR3 sequences, almost 50% of them singletons; the top ten hold 4.5% to 7%. These receptors lack a known antigen. Described treatment: approximately nine-day PBMC culture with coronavirus spike peptide pools or control peptides (ViraFEST assay). The sequencing input was CD4+ T cells from blood, cultured in vitro. The receptors here all came from a human donor who had recovered from COVID-19.

The sample holds a few counts of this clonotype. The chain employs TRBV20-1 and TRBJ2-2; 8 positions agree with TRBD2. Germline V gene lookup returns CDR1 DFQATT and CDR2 SNEGSKA (reference sequence). This CDR3 region has 13 residues. The trim removed 3 bases at V and 4 bases at J, leaving 1 base unmatched. The CDR3 DNA is TGCAGTGCTAGCGGGGGGGTCACCGGGGAGCTGTTTTTT. Translating gives CSASGGVTGELFF.

Comment on this clonotype: At one of its ends the junction is not consistent with the germline gene, which may arise from a read error. The CDR3 sequence: CASSQSGSTIYF. The CDR3 DNA reads as TGCGCCAGCAGCCAATCGGGAAGCACCATATATTTT. The chain has TRBV4-3 and TRBJ1-3; unclear D gene. The CDR3 contains 12 residues. Per the germline V gene, CDR1 is LGHNA and CDR2 is YSLEER.

Sample share makes this clonotype medium-sized. The V gene is TRBV20-1, the J gene TRBJ2-1, with D unclear. The CDR3 sequence is 12 residues long. The germline V gene encodes CDR1 DFQATT and CDR2 SNEGSKA (reference sequence). Trimming left V 4 bases short and J 6 bases short, with 10 bases between. CDR3 in amino acids: CSAIGERNEQFF. The CDR3 bases are TGCAGTGCTATAGGAGAACGCAATGAGCAGTTCTTC.

This clonotype appeared a few times. The V and J genes are TRBV10-2 and TRBJ1-4, with TRBD1 matching 7 bases. The germline V gene encodes CDR1 WSHSY and CDR2 SAAADI. The CDR3 covers 15 residues. J lost 7 bases, V lost 3 bases, and 8 bases had no gene match. The CDR3 spells CASSEAETGIEKLFF. DNA of the CDR3: TGCGCCAGCAGTGAAGCGGAGACAGGGATTGAAAAACTGTTTTTT.

This clonotype was seen a single time. The V gene is TRBV20-1, the J gene TRBJ1-6, with D unresolved. Germline CDR1 DFQATT, CDR2 SNEGSKA (reference sequence). The CDR3 is 16 residues long. The V end lost 0 bases, the J end lost 1 base, and 10 bases lay between the germline ends. The CDR3 nucleotides read TGCAGTGCTAGAGACGCCGGGTTATCCTATAATTCACCCCTCCACTTT. It is translated as CSARDAGLSYNSPLHF.

The gene calls are TRBV5-8 and TRBJ1-1; D is ambiguous. Per germline, CDR1 SGHTS and CDR2 YDEGEE. Trimming removed 3 bases from V and 4 bases from J, with 16 bases in between. The CDR3 has 15 residues. CDR3 protein: CASSSQPTALTEAFF. CDR3 nucleotides: TGTGCCAGCAGCTCACAACCGACGGCGCTCACTGAAGCTTTCTTT.

This clonotype was detected a few times. V is TRBV10-1 and J is TRBJ1-1; 8 bases fit TRBD1. The V gene end was trimmed by 4 bases and the J gene end by 4 bases; junction bases not matched to a gene: 8. CDR1 and CDR2 (germline): WNHNN, SYGVQD (reference sequence). The CDR3 is 15 residues long. CDR3 loop: CASSGPGGAGTEAFF. The CDR3 nucleotides read TGCGCCAGCAGTGGTCCAGGGGGCGCGGGCACTGAAGCTTTCTTT.

The sample holds a few counts of this clonotype. The rearrangement links TRBV2 to TRBJ1-2; D gene unclear. The V gene's germline CDR1 is SNHLY and CDR2 FYNNEI. The CDR3 extends over 14 amino acids. The V and J ends lost 5 bases and 6 bases respectively, with 16 bases between them. CDR3 loop: CASSFGVDVDGYTF. Written as DNA, the CDR3 is TGTGCCAGCAGTTTTGGGGTGGATGTCGATGGCTACACCTTC.

This clonotype was seen more than once but under ten times. The genes are TRBV2 and TRBJ2-1; 8 bases match TRBD2. The CDR3 runs to 14 residues. V was pared by 1 base and J by 8 bases, with 4 bases of the junction left unmatched. Germline loops: CDR1 SNHLY, CDR2 FYNNEI. DNA for the CDR3: TGTGCCAGCAGTGAAGGGCGGGAGGTCTATGAGCAGTTCTTC. Amino acids: CASSEGREVYEQFF. Looking up the rest from reference TRBV2 and TRBJ2-1 gives the full variable domain: EPEVTQTPSHQVTQMGQEVILRCVPISNHLYFYWYRQILGQKVEFLVSFYNNEISEKSEIFDDQFSVERPDGSNFTLKIRSTKLEDSAMYFCASSEGREVYEQFFGPGTRLTVL.

This clonotype was detected once. The V gene is TRBV20-1, the J gene TRBJ2-7, with D uncertain. Germline V lookup: CDR1 DFQATT, CDR2 SNEGSKA (reference sequence). This CDR3 has 11 residues. CDR3 protein: CSVMSLGEQYF. CDR3 DNA sequence: TGCAGCGTTATGTCTCTAGGCGAGCAGTACTTC.

The chain is built from TRBV21-1 and TRBJ2-2; the D segment call TRBD2 is taken from the table without a DNA check. TRBV21-1 is recorded as a pseudogene. The CDR3 is made up of 17 amino acids. CDR3 region: CASSKVRGGWYTGELFF. The CDR3 DNA follows: TGTGCCAGCAGCAAAGTGCGGGGGGGGTGGTACACCGGGGAGCTGTTTTTT.

This clonotype showed up just a few times. The rearrangement links TRBV27 to TRBJ1-6, with D uncertain. Trimming removed 6 bases at V and 0 bases at J, with 9 bases between. This CDR3 comprises 15 residues. Germline-derived CDR1 and CDR2 are MNHEY and SMNVEV (reference sequence). Here the CDR3 reads CASSPGISYNSPLHF. The CDR3 coding sequence is TGTGCCAGCAGCCCGGGAATCTCCTATAATTCACCCCTCCACTTT.

The rearrangement joins TRBV19 to TRBJ1-1; no clear D. The length of the CDR3 is 15 residues. The V end lost 3 bases, the J end lost 5 bases, and 16 bases lay between the germline ends. Germline V gene data show CDR1 as LNHDA and CDR2 as SQIVND (reference sequence). The CDR3 here is CASSIPGLPKTEAFF. CDR3 in DNA: TGTGCCAGTAGTATCCCCGGGCTCCCGAAAACTGAAGCTTTCTTT.

CDR3 region: CASSILGLPLGTEAFF. The CDR3 DNA follows: TGTGCCAGTAGTATTCTGGGTCTTCCCCTGGGAACTGAAGCTTTCTTT. The genes are TRBV19 and TRBJ1-1, with D unclear. The length of the CDR3 is 16 residues. Trimming took 3 bases from V and 5 from J, leaving 19 bases between them. Germline assignment: CDR1 LNHDA and CDR2 SQIVND (reference sequence). Full variable domain (outside the CDR3, taken from reference TRBV19 and TRBJ1-1): DGGITQSPKYLFRKEGQNVTLSCEQNLNHDAMYWYRQDPGQGLRLIYYSQIVNDFQKGDIAEGYSVSREKKESFPLTVTSAQKNPTAFYLCASSILGLPLGTEAFFGQGTRLTVV.

In its sample, this clonotype was seen a few times. The chain is built from TRBV27 and TRBJ1-5, with D possibly being TRBD1 (5 bases). V lost 5 bases and J 5 bases, leaving 13 bases between the germline ends. The CDR3 totals 14 residues. The V gene's germline CDR1 is MNHEY and CDR2 SMNVEV (reference sequence). Here the CDR3 reads CASSPTDSHQPQHF. CDR3 coding DNA: TGTGCCAGCAGTCCCACAGACAGTCATCAGCCCCAGCATTTT.

This clonotype was counted only a few times. This chain joins TRBV20-1 and TRBJ1-6, with TRBD1 matching over 7 bases. The CDR3 has 13 amino acids. Germline assignment: CDR1 DFQATT and CDR2 SNEGSKA (reference sequence). With V trimmed by 4 bases and J by 10 bases, 7 bases remained unmatched. The CDR3 DNA reads TGCAGTGCTATTACAGGGGTACGCTCACCCCTCCACTTT. It is translated as CSAITGVRSPLHF.

The chain has TRBV5-1 and TRBJ2-5, with 9 bases aligning to TRBD1. V was clipped by 4 bases and J by 2 bases; unmatched bases: 12. The CDR3 length is 17 residues. In germline, CDR1 is SGHRS, CDR2 YFSETQ. CDR3 sequence reads: CASSVGASGTGQETQYF. The CDR3 nucleotides read TGCGCCAGCAGCGTGGGAGCCTCCGGGACAGGGCAAGAGACCCAGTACTTC.

The V and J genes are TRBV20-1 and TRBJ2-7; D possibly corresponds to TRBD2 (5 bases). V dropped 3 bases and J dropped 0 bases, with 6 bases sitting between them. The CDR3 sequence is 12 residues long. Germline V gives CDR1 DFQATT, CDR2 SNEGSKA (reference sequence). The CDR3 DNA reads TGCAGTGCTAGGGACTTCTCCTACGAGCAGTACTTC. This translates into CSARDFSYEQYF.

This rearrangement joins TRBV30 to TRBJ1-5; D is undetermined. Germline values: CDR1 GTSNPN, CDR2 SVGIG (reference sequence). V lost 0 bases and J 5 bases, leaving 8 bases between the germline ends. CDR3 length: 13 amino acids. CDR3 DNA sequence: TGTGCCTGGAGTGTACGATCGGATCAGCCCCAGCATTTT. Its protein product is CAWSVRSDQPQHF.

The J gene is TRBJ1-1, the V gene TRBV27; D is uncertain. This CDR3 has 15 amino acids. Trimming cost V 8 bases and J 5 bases, with 21 bases left between them. CDR1 is MNHEY, CDR2 SMNVEV, per germline (reference sequence). CDR3 sequence (DNA): TGTGCCAGCGTACTGAGGACCGGTAGTGGAACTGAAGCTTTCTTT. Translating it yields CASVLRTGSGTEAFF.

The gene calls are TRBV18 and TRBJ2-5, with D possibly matching TRBD2 (7 bases). Germline loops: CDR1 KGHSH, CDR2 LQKENI. The CDR3 is 15 amino acids. The V end lost 1 base, the J end lost 0 bases, and 9 bases lay between the germline ends. The CDR3 DNA reads TGTGCCAGCTCACCACAGGGGGGGTACCAAGAGACCCAGTACTTC. Translation: CASSPQGGYQETQYF.